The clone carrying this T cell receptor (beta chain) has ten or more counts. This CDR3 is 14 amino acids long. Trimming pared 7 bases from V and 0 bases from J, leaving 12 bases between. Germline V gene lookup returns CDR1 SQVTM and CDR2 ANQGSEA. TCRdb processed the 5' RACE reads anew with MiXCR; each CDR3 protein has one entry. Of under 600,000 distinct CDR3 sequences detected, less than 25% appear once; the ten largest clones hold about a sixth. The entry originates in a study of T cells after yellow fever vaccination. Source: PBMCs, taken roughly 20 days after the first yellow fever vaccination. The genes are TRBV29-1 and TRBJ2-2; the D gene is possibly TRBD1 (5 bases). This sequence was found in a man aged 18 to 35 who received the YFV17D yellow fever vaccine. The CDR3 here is CSGGPSTNTGELFF. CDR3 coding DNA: TGCAGCGGGGGCCCCAGTACGAACACCGGGGAGCTGTTTTTT.